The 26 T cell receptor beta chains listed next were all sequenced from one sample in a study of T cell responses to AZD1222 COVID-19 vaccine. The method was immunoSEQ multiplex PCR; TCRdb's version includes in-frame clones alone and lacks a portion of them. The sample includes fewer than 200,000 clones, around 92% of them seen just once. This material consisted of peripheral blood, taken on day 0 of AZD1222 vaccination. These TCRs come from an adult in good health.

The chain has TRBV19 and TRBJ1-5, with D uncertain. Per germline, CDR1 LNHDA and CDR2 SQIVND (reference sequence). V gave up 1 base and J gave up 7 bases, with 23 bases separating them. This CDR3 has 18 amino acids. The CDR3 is CASSIAFRTYWGMQPQHF. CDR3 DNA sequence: TGTGCCAGTAGTATAGCTTTTCGGACCTATTGGGGAATGCAGCCCCAGCATTTT.

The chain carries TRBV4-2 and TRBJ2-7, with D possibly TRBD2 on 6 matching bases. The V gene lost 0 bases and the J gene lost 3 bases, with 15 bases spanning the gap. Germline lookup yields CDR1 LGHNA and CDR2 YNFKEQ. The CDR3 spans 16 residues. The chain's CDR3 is CASSQDLASVNYEQYF. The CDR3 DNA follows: TGTGCCAGCAGCCAAGATCTGGCTAGCGTGAACTACGAGCAGTACTTC.

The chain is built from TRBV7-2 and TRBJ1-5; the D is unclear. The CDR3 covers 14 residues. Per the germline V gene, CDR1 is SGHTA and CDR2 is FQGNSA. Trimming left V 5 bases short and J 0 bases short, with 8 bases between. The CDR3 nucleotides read TGTGCCAGCAGCCCGGGTTTTAGCAATCAGCCCCAGCATTTT. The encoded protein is CASSPGFSNQPQHF.

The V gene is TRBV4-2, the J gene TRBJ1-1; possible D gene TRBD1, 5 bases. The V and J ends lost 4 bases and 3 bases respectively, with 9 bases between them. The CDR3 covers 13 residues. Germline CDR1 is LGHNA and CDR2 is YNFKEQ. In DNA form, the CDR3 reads TGTGCCAGCAGCCTTGGGACCTACACTGAAGCTTTCTTT. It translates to CASSLGTYTEAFF.

The CDR3 is CASSDPRDTGGGTEAFF. The CDR3 bases are TGTGCCAGCAGCGACCCCCGGGACACGGGCGGTGGTACTGAAGCTTTCTTT. V gene TRBV9 combines with J gene TRBJ1-1; TRBD1 is a possible D gene (6 bases). V was cut by 3 bases and J by 5 bases, with 23 bases left in between. The CDR3 is 17 amino acids. CDR1 is SGDLS, CDR2 YYNGEE, per germline.

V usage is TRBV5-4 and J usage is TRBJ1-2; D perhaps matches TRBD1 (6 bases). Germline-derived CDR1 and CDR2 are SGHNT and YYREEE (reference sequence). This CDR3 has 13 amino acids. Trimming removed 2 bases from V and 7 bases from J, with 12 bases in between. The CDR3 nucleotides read TGTGCCAGCAGCTTAGAAACAGGGCCTGGCTACACCTTC. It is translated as CASSLETGPGYTF. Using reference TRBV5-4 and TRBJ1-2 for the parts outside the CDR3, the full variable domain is ETGVTQSPTHLIKTRGQQVTLRCSSQSGHNTVSWYQQALGQGPQFIFQYYREEENGRGNFPPRFSGLQFPNYSSELNVNALELDDSALYLCASSLETGPGYTFGSGTRLTVV.

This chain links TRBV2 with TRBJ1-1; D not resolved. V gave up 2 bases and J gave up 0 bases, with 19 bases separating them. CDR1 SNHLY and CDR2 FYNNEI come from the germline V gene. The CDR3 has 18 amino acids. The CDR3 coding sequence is TGTGCCAGCAGTGAATTGGCGTCGCCTATCGCCTTGAACACTGAAGCTTTCTTT. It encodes CASSELASPIALNTEAFF. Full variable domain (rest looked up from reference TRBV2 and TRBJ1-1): EPEVTQTPSHQVTQMGQEVILRCVPISNHLYFYWYRQILGQKVEFLVSFYNNEISEKSEIFDDQFSVERPDGSNFTLKIRSTKLEDSAMYFCASSELASPIALNTEAFFGQGTRLTVV.

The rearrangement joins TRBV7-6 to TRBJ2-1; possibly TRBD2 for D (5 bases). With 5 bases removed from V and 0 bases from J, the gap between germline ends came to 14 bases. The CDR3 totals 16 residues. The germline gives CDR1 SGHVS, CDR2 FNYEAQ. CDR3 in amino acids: CASSPRVGSSYNEQFF. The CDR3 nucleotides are TGTGCCAGCAGCCCCCGGGTGGGGAGCTCCTACAATGAGCAGTTCTTC.

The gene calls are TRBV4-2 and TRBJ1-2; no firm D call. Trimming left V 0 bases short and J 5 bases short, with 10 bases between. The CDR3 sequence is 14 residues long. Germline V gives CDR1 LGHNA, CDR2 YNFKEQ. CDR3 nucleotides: TGTGCCAGCAGCCAAGATGCTGAAGCGTATGGCTACACCTTC. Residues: CASSQDAEAYGYTF.

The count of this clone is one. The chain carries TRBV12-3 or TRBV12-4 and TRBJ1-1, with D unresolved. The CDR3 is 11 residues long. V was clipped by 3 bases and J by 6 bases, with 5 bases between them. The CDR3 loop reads CASSLFSEAFF. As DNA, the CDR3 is TGTGCCAGCAGTTTGTTCTCTGAAGCTTTCTTT.

The CDR3 is CASSTTGVNSNQPQHF. The DNA for the CDR3 is TGTGCCAGTAGTACCACAGGAGTCAATAGCAATCAGCCCCAGCATTTT. V usage is TRBV19 and J usage is TRBJ1-5, with D perhaps matching TRBD1 (5 bases). V was pared by 4 bases and J by 0 bases, with 13 bases between. The CDR3 is made up of 16 amino acids. The V gene's germline CDR1 is LNHDA and CDR2 SQIVND (reference sequence).

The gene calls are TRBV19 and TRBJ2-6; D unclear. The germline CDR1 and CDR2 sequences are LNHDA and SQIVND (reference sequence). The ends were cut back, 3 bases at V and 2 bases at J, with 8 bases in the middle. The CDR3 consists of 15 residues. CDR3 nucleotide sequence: TGTGCCAGTAGTATCGATGGTACTGGGGCCAACGTCCTGACTTTC. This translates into CASSIDGTGANVLTF.

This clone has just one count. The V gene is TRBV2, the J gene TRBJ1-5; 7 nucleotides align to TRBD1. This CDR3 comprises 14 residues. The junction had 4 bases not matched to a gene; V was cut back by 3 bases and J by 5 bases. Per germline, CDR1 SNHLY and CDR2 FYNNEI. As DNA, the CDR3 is TGTGCCAGCAGTGAGACAGGGCAGGATCAGCCCCAGCATTTT. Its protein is CASSETGQDQPQHF.

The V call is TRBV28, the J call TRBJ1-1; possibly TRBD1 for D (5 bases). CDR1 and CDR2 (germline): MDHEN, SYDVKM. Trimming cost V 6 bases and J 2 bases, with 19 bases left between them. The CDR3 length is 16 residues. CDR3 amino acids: CASRSLAGRINTEAFF. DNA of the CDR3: TGTGCCAGCAGGTCGCTAGCGGGACGGATTAACACTGAAGCTTTCTTT. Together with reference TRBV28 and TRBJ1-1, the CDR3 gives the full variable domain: DVKVTQSSRYLVKRTGEKVFLECVQDMDHENMFWYRQDPGLGLRLIYFSYDVKMKEKGDIPEGYSVSREKKERFSLILESASTNQTSMYLCASRSLAGRINTEAFFGQGTRLTVV.

As DNA, the CDR3 is TGTGCCAGCTCACTAGGGACCTCCTACGAGCAGTACGTC. It yields the protein CASSLGTSYEQYV. The chain employs TRBV18 and TRBJ2-7, with D perhaps matching TRBD1 or TRBD2 (5 bases each). V dropped 4 bases and J dropped 0 bases, with 7 bases sitting between them. Germline values: CDR1 KGHSH, CDR2 LQKENI. The CDR3 contains 13 residues.

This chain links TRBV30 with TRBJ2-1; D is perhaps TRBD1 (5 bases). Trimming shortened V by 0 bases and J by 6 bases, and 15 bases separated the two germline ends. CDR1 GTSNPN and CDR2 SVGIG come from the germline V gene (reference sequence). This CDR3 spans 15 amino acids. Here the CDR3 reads CAWSVRPSRANEQFF. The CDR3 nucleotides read TGTGCCTGGAGTGTACGACCCTCCAGGGCCAATGAGCAGTTCTTC.

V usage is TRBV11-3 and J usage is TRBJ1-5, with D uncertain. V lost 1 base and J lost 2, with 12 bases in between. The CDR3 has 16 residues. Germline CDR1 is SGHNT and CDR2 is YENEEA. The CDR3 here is CASSLAVEGCNQPQHF. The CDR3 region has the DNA TGTGCCAGCAGCTTAGCTGTTGAGGGATGCAATCAGCCCCAGCATTTT.

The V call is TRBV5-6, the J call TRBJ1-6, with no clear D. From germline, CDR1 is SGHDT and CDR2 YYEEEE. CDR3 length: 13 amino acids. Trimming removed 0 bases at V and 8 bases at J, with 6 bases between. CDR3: CASSLVPDSPLHF. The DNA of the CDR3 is TGTGCCAGCAGCTTGGTCCCAGATTCACCCCTCCACTTT.

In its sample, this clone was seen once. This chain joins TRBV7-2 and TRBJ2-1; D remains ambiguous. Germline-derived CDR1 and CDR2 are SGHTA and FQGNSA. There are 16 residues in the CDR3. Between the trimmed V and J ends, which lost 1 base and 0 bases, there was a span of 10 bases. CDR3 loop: CASSLVGIFSYNEQFF. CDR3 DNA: TGTGCCAGCAGCTTAGTCGGTATATTCTCCTACAATGAGCAGTTCTTC.

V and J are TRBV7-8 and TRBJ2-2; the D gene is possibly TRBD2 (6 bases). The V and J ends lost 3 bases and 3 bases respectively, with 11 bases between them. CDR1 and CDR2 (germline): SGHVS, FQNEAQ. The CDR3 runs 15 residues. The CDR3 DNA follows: TGTGCCAGCAGCTTGAGGGACTTCTACACCGGGGAGCTGTTTTTT. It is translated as CASSLRDFYTGELFF.

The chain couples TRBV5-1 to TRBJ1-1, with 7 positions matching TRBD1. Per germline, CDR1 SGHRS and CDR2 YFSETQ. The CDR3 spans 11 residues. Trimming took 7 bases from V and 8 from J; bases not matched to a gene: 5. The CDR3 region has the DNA TGCGCCAGCCACAGGGGAAAAGAAGCTTTCTTT. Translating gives CASHRGKEAFF.

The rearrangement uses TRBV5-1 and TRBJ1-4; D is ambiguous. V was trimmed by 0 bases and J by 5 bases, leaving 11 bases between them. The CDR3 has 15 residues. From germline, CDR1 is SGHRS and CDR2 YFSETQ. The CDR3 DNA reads TGCGCCAGCAGCTTGGCAGCGGTCGGGAATGAAAAACTGTTTTTT. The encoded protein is CASSLAAVGNEKLFF. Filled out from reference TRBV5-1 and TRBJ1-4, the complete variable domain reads KAGVTQTPRYLIKTRGQQVTLSCSPISGHRSVSWYQQTPGQGLQFLFEYFSETQRNKGNFPGRFSGRQFSNSRSEMNVSTLELGDSALYLCASSLAAVGNEKLFFGSGTQLSVL.

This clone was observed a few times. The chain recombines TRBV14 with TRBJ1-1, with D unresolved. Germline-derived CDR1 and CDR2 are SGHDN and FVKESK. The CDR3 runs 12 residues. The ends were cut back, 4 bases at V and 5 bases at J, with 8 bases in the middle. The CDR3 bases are TGTGCCAGCAGCCTTACGGGGACTGAAGCTTTCTTT. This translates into CASSLTGTEAFF.

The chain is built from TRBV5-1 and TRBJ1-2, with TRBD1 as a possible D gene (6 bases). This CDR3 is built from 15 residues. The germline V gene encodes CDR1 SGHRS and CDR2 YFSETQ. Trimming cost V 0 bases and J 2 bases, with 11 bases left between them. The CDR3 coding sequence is TGCGCCAGCAGCTTGGGACAGGCGGGGAACTATGGCTACACCTTC. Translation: CASSLGQAGNYGYTF.

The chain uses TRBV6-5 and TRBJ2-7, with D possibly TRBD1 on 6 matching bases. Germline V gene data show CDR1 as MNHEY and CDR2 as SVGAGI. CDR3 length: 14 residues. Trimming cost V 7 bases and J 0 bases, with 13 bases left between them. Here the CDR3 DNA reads TGTGCCAGCATCCCAGGGGACCACTCCTACGAGCAGTACTTC. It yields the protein CASIPGDHSYEQYF.

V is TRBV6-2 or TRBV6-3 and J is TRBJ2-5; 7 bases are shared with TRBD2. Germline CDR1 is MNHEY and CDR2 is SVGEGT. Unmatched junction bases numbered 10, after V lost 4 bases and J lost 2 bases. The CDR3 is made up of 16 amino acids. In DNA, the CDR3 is TGTGCCAGCAGTTCGTTGCCGGGACTAATACAAGAGACCCAGTACTTC. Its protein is CASSSLPGLIQETQYF.